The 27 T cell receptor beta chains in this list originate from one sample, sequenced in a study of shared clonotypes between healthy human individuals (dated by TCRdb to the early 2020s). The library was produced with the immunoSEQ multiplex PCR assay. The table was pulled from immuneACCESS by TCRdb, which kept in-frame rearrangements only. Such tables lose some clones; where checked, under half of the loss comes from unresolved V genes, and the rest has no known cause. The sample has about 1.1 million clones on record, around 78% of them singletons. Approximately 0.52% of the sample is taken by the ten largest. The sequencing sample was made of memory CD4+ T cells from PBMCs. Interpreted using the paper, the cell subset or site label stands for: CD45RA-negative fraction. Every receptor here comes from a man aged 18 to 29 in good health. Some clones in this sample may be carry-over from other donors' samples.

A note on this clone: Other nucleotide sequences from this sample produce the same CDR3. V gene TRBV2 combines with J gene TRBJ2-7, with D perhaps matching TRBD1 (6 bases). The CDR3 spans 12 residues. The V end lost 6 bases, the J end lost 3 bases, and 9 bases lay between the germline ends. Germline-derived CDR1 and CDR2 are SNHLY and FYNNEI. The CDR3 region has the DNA TGTGCCAGCAGGACGGACAGCTACGAGCAGTACTTC. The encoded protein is CASRTDSYEQYF.

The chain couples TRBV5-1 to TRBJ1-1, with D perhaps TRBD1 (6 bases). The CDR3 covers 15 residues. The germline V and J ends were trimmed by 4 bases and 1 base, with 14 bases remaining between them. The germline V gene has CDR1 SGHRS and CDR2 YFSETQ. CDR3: CASSVGVRGNTEAFF. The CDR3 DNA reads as TGCGCCAGCAGCGTTGGAGTCAGGGGGAACACTGAAGCTTTCTTT.

CDR3 in amino acids: CASSSAGNEQFF. CDR3 in DNA: TGTGCCAGCAGTTCCGCGGGGAATGAGCAGTTCTTC. V usage is TRBV28 and J usage is TRBJ2-1, with D possibly being TRBD2 (6 bases). This CDR3 contains 12 residues. V was shortened by 4 bases and J by 7 bases, with 8 bases between the two germline ends. Germline values: CDR1 MDHEN, CDR2 SYDVKM.

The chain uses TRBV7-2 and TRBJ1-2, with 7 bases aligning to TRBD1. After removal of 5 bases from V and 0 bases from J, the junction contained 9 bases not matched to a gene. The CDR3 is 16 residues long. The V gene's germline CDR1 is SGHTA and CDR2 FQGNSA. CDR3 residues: CASSLHSGTANYGYTF. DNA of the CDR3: TGTGCCAGCAGCCTACATTCCGGGACAGCTAACTATGGCTACACCTTC. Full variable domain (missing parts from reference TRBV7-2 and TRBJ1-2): GAGVSQSPSNKVTEKGKDVELRCDPISGHTALYWYRQSLGQGLEFLIYFQGNSAPDKSGLPSDRFSAERTGGSVSTLTIQRTQQEDSAVYLCASSLHSGTANYGYTFGSGTRLTVV.

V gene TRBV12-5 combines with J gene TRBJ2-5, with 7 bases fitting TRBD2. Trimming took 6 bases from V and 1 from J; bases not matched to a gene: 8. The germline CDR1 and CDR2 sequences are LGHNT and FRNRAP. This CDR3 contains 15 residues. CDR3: CASGPWGGFQETQYF. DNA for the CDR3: TGTGCTAGTGGACCATGGGGGGGGTTCCAAGAGACCCAGTACTTC. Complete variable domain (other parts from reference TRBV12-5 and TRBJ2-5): DARVTQTPRHKVTEMGQEVTMRCQPILGHNTVFWYRQTMMQGLELLAYFRNRAPLDDSGMPKDRFSAEMPDATLATLKIQPSEPRDSAVYFCASGPWGGFQETQYFGPGTRLLVL.

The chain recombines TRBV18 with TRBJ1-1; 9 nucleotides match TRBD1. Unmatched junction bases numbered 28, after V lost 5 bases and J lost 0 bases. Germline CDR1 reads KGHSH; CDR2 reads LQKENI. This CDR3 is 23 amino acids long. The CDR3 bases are TGTGCCAGCTCAGAATCGGGCAGATCAGGTAGGGGCGGGACAGGGCCAATGAACACTGAAGCTTTCTTT. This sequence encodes CASSESGRSGRGGTGPMNTEAFF.

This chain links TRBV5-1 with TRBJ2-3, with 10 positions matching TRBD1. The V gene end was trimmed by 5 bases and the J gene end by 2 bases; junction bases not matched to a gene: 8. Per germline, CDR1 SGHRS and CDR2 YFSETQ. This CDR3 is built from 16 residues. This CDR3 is CASSSPGTGATDTQYF. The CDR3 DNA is TGCGCCAGCAGTTCTCCCGGGACAGGGGCCACAGATACGCAGTATTTT.

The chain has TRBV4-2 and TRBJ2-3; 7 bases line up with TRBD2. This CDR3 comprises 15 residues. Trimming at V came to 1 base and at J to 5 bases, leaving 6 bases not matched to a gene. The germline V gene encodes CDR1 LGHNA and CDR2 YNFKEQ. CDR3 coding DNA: TGTGCCAGCAGCCAAGGAGCGGGACGGGGAGATACGCAGTATTTT. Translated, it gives CASSQGAGRGDTQYF.

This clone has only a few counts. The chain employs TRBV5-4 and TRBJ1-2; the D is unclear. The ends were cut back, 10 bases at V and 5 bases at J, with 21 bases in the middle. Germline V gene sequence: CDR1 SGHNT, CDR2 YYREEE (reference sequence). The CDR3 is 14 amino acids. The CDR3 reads CAYVAVSHGYGYTF. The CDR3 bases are TGTGCCTATGTGGCAGTTTCTCACGGATATGGCTACACCTTC. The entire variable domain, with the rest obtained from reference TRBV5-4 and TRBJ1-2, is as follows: ETGVTQSPTHLIKTRGQQVTLRCSSQSGHNTVSWYQQALGQGPQFIFQYYREEENGRGNFPPRFSGLQFPNYSSELNVNALELDDSALYLCAYVAVSHGYGYTFGSGTRLTVV.

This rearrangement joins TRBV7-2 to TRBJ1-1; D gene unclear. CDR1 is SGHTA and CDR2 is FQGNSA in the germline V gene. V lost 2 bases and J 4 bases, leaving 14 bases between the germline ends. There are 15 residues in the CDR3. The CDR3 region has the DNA TGTGCCAGCAGCTTATGGGGTTCGGGCGCCACTGAAGCTTTCTTT. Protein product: CASSLWGSGATEAFF.

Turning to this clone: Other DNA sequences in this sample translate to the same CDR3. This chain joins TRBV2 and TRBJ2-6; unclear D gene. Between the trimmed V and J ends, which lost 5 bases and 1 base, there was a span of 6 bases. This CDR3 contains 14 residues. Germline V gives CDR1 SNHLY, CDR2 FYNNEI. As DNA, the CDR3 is TGTGCCAGCAGTCCAGAGTCTGGGGCCAACGTCCTGACTTTC. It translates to CASSPESGANVLTF.

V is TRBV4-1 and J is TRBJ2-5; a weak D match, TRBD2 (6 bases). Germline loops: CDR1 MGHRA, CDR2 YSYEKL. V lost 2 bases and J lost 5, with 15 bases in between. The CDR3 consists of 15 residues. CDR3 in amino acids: CASSQRGGAAETQYF. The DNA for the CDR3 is TGCGCCAGCAGCCAACGGGGCGGGGCTGCGGAGACCCAGTACTTC.

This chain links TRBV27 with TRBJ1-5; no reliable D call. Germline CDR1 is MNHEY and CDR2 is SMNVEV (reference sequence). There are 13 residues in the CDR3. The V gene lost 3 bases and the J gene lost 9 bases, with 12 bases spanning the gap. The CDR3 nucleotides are TGTGCCAGCAGTTTGGCCCGGTGGGGGCCCCAGCATTTT. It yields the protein CASSLARWGPQHF.

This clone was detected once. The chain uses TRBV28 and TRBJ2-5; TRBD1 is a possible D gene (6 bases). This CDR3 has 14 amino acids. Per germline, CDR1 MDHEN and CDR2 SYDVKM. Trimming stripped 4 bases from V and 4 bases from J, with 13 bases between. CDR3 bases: TGTGCCAGCAGTTACGACAGGACAAGAGAGACCCAGTACTTC. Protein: CASSYDRTRETQYF. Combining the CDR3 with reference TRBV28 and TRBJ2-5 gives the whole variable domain DVKVTQSSRYLVKRTGEKVFLECVQDMDHENMFWYRQDPGLGLRLIYFSYDVKMKEKGDIPEGYSVSREKKERFSLILESASTNQTSMYLCASSYDRTRETQYFGPGTRLLVL.

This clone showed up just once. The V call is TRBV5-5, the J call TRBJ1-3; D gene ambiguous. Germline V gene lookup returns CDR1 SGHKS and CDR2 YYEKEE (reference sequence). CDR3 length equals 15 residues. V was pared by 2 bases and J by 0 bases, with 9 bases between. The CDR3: CASSFTGSSGNTIYF. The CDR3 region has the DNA TGTGCCAGCAGCTTCACGGGGTCCTCTGGAAACACCATATATTTT.

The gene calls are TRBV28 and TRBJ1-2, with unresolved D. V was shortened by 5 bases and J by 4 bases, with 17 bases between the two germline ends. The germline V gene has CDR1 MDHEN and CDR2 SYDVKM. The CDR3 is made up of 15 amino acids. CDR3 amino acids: CASSRTEGSGYGYTF. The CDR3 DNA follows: TGTGCCAGCAGTCGTACCGAGGGTAGCGGCTATGGCTACACCTTC.

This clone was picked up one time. CDR3 in DNA: TGTGCCAGCAGCTTACCGGGACAGTCCATCTATGGCTACACCTTC. Protein product: CASSLPGQSIYGYTF. The J gene is TRBJ1-2, the V gene TRBV7-9; 7 bases line up with TRBD1. The germline gives CDR1 SEHNR, CDR2 FQNEAQ (reference sequence). V trimming: 2 bases; J trimming: 4 bases; junction bases outside the gene matches: 7. The CDR3 extends over 15 amino acids.

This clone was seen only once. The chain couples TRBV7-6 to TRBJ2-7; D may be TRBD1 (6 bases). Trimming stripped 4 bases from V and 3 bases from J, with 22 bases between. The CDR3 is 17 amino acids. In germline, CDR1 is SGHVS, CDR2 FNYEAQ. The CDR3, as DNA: TGTGCCAGCAGCTCCCTAAGGGGTGGGCAGGGGATCTACGAGCAGTACTTC. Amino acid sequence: CASSSLRGGQGIYEQYF. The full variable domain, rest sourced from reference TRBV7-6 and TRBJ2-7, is GAGVSQSPRYKVTKRGQDVALRCDPISGHVSLYWYRQALGQGPEFLTYFNYEAQQDKSGLPNDRFSAERPEGSISTLTIQRTEQRDSAMYRCASSSLRGGQGIYEQYFGPGTRLTVT.

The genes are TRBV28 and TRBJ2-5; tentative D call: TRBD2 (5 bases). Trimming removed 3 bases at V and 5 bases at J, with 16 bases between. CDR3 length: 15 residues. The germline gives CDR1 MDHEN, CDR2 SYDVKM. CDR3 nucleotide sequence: TGTGCCAGCAGTTTCGGTCCGGGATCGGAGGAGACCCAGTACTTC. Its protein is CASSFGPGSEETQYF.

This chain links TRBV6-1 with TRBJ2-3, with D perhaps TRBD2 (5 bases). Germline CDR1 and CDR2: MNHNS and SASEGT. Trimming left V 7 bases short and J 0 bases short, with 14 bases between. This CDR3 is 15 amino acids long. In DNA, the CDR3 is TGTGCCAGCAAAGGAGGATCGACTAGCACAGATACGCAGTATTTT. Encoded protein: CASKGGSTSTDTQYF.

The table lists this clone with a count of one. CDR3 in DNA: TGTGCCAGCAGCGTAGATCTTAGCGGTACCTACAATGAGCAGTTCTTC. Residues: CASSVDLSGTYNEQFF. The rearrangement uses TRBV9 and TRBJ2-1, with a possible D match to TRBD2 (6 bases). There are 16 residues in the CDR3. Per the germline V gene, CDR1 is SGDLS and CDR2 is YYNGEE. The ends were cut back, 0 bases at V and 2 bases at J, with 12 bases in the middle.

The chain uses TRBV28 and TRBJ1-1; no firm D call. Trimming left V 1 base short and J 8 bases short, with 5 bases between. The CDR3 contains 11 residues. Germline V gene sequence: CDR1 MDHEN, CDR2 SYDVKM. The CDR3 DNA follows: TGTGCCAGCAGTTTATCTATGGAAGCTTTCTTT. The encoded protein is CASSLSMEAFF.

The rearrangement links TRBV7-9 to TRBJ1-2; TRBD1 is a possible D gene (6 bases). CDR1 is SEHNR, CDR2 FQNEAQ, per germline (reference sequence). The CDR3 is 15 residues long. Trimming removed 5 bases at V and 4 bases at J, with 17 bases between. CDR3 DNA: TGTGCCAGCAGCCCAGAGCGGACAGTTACCTATGGCTACACCTTC. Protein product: CASSPERTVTYGYTF.

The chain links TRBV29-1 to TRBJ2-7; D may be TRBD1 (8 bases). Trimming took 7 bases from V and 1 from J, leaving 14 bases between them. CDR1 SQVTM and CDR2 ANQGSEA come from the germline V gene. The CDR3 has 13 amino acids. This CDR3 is CSAHRGGSYEQYF. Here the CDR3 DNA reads TGCAGCGCCCACAGGGGGGGTTCCTACGAGCAGTACTTC.

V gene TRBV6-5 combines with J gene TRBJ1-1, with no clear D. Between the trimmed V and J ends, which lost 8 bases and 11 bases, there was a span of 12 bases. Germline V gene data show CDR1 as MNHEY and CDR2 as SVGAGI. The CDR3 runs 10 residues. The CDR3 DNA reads TGTGCCAGCCCACCGACCGAGGCTTTCTTT. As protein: CASPPTEAFF.

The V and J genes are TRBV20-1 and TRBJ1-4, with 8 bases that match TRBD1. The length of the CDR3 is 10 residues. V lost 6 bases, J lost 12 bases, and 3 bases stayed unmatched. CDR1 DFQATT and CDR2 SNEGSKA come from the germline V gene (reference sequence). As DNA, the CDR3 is TGCAGTGCCATGGACAGGGAACTGTTTTTT. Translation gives CSAMDRELFF.

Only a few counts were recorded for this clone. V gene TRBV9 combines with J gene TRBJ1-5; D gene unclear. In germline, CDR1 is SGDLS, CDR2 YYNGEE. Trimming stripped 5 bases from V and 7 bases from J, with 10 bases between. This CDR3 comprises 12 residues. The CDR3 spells CASRAERQPQHF. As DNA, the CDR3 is TGTGCCAGCAGGGCCGAGAGGCAGCCCCAGCATTTT.